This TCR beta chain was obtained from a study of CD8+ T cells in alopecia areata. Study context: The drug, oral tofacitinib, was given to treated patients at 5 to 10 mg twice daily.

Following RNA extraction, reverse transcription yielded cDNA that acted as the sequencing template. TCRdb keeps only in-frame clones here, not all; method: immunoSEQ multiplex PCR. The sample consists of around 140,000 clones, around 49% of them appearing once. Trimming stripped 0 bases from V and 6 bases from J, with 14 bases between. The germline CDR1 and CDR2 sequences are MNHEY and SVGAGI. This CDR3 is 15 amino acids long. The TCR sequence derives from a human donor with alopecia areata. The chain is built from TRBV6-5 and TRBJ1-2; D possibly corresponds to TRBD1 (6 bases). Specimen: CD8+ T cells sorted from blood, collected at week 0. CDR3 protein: CASSYSWQGLHGYTF. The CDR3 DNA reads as TGTGCCAGCAGTTACTCGTGGCAGGGGTTGCATGGCTACACCTTC.